This TCR beta chain was obtained from a study of blood T cell repertoires in COVID-19. Study-wide context: The United States, Italy and Spain were the sources of the acute and convalescent COVID-19 samples.

TCRdb's table, derived via immunoSEQ multiplex PCR, lists solely in-frame clones and lacks some. This table holds 310,000 or so clones, roughly 90% found once. Germline-derived CDR1 and CDR2 are SGHRS and YFSETQ. The CDR3 has 13 residues. V shed 2 bases and J shed 7 bases, with 12 bases lying between them. Sequencing was carried out using peripheral blood. This TCR came from a woman in her forties or fifties with active or convalescent COVID-19. This chain joins TRBV5-1 and TRBJ1-1; D is possibly TRBD1 (6 bases). CDR3: CASSFYTGYEAFF. CDR3 in DNA: TGCGCCAGCAGCTTTTACACAGGGTATGAAGCTTTCTTT.